The source of this T cell receptor beta chain is a study of neoadjuvant anti-PD-1 for oral cavity cancer. Study details: Non-progressing patients received a fourth nivolumab dose near day 43, then surgery on days 50-56.

Germline V CDR1 and CDR2: SQVTM, ANQGSEA. This CDR3 has 15 residues. With 5 bases clipped from V and 4 bases from J, the junction kept 8 bases outside the gene matches. Time point specified: after neoadjuvant nivolumab, at surgical resection. This clone was seen many times. Its antigen is not known. Study results and caveats: Higher pretreatment blood Treg/Th17 ratios correlated with higher pretreatment blood and lower post-treatment tumor TCRbeta clonality. Expansion of preexisting intratumoral clones was suggested to aid response.

Tumor libraries mostly used around 5.2 ug genomic DNA, two replicates each. The protocol was immunoSEQ multiplex PCR, while the TCRdb copy is restricted to in-frame clones and leaves out a portion. The sample lists tens of thousands of clones, approximately 26% occurring once. The sequencing here drew on tumor tissue, taken after nivolumab (anti-PD-1) treatment. The receptor comes from a person between 40 and 80 years old with oral cavity squamous cell carcinoma. V is TRBV29-1 and J is TRBJ2-5, with TRBD2 identical over 12 bases. The chain's CDR3 is CSVTLAGGLGETQYF. The CDR3 bases are TGCAGCGTTACACTAGCGGGAGGCTTGGGAGAGACCCAGTACTTC.